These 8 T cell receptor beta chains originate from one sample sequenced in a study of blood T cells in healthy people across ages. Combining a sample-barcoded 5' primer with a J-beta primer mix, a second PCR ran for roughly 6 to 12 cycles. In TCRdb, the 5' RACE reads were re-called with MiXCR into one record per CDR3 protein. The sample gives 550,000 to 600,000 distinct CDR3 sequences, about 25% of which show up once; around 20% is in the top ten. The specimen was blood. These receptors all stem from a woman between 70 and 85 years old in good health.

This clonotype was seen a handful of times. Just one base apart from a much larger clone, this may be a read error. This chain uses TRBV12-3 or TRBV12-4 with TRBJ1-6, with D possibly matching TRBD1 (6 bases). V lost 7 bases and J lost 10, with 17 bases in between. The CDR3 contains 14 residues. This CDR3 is CASNRQGKGSPLHF. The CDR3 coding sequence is TGTGCCAGCAATCGTCAGGGGAAAGGCTCACCCCTCCACTTT.

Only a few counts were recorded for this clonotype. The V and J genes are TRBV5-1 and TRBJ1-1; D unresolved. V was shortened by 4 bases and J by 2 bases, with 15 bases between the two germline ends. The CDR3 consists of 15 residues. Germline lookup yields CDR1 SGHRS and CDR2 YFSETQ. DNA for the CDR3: TGCGCCAGCAGCCCGGCTAGCACCCCTAACACTGAAGCTTTCTTT. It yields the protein CASSPASTPNTEAFF.

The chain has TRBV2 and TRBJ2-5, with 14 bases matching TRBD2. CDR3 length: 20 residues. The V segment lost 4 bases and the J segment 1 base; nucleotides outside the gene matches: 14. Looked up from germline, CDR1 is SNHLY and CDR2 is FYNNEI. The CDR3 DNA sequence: TGTGCCAGCAGTGTAGTTGGACTAGCGGGGGGCGAGACCTCCCAAGAGACCCAGTACTTC. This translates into CASSVVGLAGGETSQETQYF.

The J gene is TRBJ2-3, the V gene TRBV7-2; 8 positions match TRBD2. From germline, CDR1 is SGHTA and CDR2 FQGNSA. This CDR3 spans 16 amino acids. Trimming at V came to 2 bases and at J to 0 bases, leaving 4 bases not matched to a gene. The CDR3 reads CASSLYGGGSTDTQYF. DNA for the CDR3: TGTGCCAGCAGCTTATACGGCGGGGGGAGCACAGATACGCAGTATTTT.

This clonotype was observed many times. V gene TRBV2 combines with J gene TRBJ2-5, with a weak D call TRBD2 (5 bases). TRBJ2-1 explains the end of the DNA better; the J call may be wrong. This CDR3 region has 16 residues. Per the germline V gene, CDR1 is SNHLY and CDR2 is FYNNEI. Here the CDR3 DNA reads TGTGCCAGCAGTGCCCGGGTCATGGGAGACTACAATGAGCAGTTCTTC. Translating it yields CASSARVMGDYNEQFF.

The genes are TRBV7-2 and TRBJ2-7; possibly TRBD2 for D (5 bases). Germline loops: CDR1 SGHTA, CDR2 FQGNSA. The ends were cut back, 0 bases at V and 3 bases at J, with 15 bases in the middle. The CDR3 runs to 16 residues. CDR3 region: CASSLALGPSLYEQYF. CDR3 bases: TGTGCCAGCAGCTTAGCTCTCGGGCCTAGCCTCTACGAGCAGTACTTC. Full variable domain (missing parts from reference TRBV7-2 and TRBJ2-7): GAGVSQSPSNKVTEKGKDVELRCDPISGHTALYWYRQSLGQGLEFLIYFQGNSAPDKSGLPSDRFSAERTGGSVSTLTIQRTQQEDSAVYLCASSLALGPSLYEQYFGPGTRLTVT.

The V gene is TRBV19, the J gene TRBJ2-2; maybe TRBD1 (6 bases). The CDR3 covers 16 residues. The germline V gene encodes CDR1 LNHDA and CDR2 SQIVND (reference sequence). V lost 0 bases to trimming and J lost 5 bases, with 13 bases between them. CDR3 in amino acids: CASSIDHRVRTGELFF. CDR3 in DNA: TGTGCCAGTAGTATAGATCACAGGGTTAGGACCGGGGAGCTGTTTTTT.

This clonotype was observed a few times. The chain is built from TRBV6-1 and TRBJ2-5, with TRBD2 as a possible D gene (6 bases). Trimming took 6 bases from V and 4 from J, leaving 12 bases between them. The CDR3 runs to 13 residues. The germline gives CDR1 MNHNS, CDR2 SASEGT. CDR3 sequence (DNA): TGTGCCAGCAGGGGCGGGGCCCGAGAGACCCAGTACTTC. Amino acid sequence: CASRGGARETQYF.